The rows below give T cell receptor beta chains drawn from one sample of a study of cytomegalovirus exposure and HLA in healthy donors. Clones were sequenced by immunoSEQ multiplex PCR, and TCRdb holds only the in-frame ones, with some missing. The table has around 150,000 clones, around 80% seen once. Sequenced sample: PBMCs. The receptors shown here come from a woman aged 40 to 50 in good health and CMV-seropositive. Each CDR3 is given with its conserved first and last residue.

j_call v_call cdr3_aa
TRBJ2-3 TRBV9 CASSAPRASGNTDTQYF
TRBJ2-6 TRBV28 CASSLGRGVRGSGANVLTF
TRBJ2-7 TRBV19 CASSIRTSYEQYF
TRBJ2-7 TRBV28 CASSMSLGSQSSYEQYF
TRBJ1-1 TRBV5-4 CASSLTGLNTEAFF
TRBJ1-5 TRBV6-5 CASGIQDSNQPQHF
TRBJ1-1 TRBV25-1 CASSEWGGLMNTEAFF
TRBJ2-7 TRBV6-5 CASSPAPGTGREQYF
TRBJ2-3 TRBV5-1 CASSWTGESTDTQYF
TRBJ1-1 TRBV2 CASSPGMNTEAFF
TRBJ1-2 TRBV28 CASSLSGTASNYGYTF
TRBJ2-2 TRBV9 CASSVLAGGPKGGELFF
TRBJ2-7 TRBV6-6 CASSSSGTVYEQYF
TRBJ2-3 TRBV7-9 CASSLDGTGTYTQYF
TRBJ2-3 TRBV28 CASSRQVLTQYF
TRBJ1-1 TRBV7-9 CASSFLSWGDTEAFF
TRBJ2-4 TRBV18 CASSPLRREDIQYF
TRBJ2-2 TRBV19 CASSQTGDTGELFF
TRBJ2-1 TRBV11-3 CASSLGGTSGKLFGEQFF
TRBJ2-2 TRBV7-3 CASSPSGTGELFF
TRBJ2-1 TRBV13 CASSDPGQNVQSEQFF
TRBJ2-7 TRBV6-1 CASKVAGAPEQYF
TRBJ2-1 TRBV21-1 CASNPGTNYNEQFF
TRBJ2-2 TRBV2 CASSNHRAGGELFF
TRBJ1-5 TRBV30 CAWSGGGYQPQHF
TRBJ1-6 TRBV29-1 CSVVVGADSPLHF
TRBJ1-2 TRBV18 CASSPGQNYGYTF
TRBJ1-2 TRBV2 CASRLSAGVRDGYTF
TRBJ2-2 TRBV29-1 CSVEAGLYTGELFF
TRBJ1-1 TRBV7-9 CASSLSALGSNTEAFF
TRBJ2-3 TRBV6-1 CASSEPIAATTDTQYF
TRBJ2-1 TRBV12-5 CASGPPGPTVSEQFF
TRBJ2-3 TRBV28 CASSIPSAADTQYF
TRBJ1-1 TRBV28 CASSPLRTEAFF
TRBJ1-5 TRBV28 CASSLGQGLGQPQHF
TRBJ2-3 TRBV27 CASSFGLTTDTQYF
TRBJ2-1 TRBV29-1 CSVEAGGPYIEQFF
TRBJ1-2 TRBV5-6 CASSPTGNRDGYTF
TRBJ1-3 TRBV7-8 CASSVQAGISGNTIYF
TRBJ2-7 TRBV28 CASSFLFGQGYEQYF
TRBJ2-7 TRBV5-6 CASSRSGTGAPYEQYF
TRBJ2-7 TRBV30 CAWITSGGDEQYF